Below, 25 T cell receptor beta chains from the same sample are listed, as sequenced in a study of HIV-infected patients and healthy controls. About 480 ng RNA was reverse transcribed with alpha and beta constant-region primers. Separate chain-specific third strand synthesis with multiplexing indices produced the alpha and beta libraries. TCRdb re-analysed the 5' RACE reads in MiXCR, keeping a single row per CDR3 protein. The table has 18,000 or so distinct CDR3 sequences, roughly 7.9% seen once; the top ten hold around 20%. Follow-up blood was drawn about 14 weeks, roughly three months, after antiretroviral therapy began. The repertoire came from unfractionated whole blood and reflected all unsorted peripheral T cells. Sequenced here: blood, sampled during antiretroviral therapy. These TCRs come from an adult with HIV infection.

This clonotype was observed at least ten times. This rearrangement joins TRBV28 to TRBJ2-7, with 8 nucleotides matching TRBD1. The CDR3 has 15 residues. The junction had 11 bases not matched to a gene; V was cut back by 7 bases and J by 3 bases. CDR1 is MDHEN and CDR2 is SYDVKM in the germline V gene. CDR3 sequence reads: CASTPQPRGLYEQYF. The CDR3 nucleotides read TGTGCCAGCACTCCTCAACCCAGGGGGCTCTACGAGCAGTACTTC.

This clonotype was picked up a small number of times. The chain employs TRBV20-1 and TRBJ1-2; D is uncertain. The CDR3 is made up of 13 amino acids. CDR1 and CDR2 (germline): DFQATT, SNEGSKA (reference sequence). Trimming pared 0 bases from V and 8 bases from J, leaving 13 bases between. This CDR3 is CSARDSKFGGYTF. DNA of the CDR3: TGCAGTGCTAGAGATTCGAAGTTTGGGGGCTACACCTTC.

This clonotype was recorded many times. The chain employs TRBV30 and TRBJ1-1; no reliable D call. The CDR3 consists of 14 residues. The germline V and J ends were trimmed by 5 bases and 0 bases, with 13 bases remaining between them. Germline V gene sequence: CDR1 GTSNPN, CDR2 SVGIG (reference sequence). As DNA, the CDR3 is TGTGCCTGGTCCAGGAGCCGGATGAACACTGAAGCTTTCTTT. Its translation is CAWSRSRMNTEAFF.

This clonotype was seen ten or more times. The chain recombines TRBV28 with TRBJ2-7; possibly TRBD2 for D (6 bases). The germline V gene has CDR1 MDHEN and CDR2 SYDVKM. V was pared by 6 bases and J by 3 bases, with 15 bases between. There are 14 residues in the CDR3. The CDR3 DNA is TGTGCCAGCAGCCGCCCCGGGGGTCACTACGAGCAGTACTTC. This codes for CASSRPGGHYEQYF.

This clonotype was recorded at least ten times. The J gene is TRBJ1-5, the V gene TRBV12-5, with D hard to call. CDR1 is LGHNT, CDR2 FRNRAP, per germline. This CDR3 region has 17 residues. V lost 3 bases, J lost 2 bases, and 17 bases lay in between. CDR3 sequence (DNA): TGTGCTAGTGGTTTCTTCTTGGAGCGACGTGGCAATCAGCCCCAGCATTTT. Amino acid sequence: CASGFFLERRGNQPQHF. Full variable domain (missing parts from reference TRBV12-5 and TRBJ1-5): DARVTQTPRHKVTEMGQEVTMRCQPILGHNTVFWYRQTMMQGLELLAYFRNRAPLDDSGMPKDRFSAEMPDATLATLKIQPSEPRDSAVYFCASGFFLERRGNQPQHFGDGTRLSIL.

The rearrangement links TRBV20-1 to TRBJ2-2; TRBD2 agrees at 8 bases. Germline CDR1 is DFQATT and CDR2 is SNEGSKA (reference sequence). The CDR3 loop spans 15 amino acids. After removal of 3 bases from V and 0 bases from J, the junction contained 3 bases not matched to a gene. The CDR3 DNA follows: TGCAGTGCTAGGGCCGGGGGGGCGAACACCGGGGAGCTGTTTTTT. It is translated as CSARAGGANTGELFF.

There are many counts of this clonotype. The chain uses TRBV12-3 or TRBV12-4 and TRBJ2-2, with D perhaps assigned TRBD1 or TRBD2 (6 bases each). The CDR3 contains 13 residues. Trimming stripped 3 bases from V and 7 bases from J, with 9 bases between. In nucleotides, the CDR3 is TGTGCCAGCAGTTTCGGGGGCATCGGGGAGCTGTTTTTT. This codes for CASSFGGIGELFF.

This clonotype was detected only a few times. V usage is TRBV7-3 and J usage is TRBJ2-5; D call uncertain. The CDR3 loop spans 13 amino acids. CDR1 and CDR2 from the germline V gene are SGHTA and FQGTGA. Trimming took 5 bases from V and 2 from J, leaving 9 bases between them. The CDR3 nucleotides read TGTGCCAGCAGCCCCCGACCACAAGAGACCCAGTACTTC. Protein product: CASSPRPQETQYF.

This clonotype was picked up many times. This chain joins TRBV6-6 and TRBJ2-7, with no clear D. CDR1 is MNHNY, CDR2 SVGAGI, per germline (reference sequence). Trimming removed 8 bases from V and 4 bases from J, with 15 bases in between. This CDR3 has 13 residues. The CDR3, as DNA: TGTGCCAGCGGCGAGACCTCCCCTTACGAGCAGTACTTC. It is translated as CASGETSPYEQYF.

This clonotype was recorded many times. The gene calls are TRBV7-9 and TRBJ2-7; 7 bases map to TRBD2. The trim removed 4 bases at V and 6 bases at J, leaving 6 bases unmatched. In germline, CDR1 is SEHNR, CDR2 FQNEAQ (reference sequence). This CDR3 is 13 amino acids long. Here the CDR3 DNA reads TGTGCCAGCAGCTCCACAACTAGCGTCGAGCAGTACTTC. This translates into CASSSTTSVEQYF.

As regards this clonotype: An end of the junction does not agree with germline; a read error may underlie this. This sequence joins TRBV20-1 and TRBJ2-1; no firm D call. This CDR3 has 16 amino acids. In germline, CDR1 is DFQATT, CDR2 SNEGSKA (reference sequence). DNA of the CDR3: TGCAGTGCTAGGGAAGACTCTTGGAGCTCCTACAATGAGAAGTTATTC. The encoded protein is CSAREDSWSSYNEKLF.

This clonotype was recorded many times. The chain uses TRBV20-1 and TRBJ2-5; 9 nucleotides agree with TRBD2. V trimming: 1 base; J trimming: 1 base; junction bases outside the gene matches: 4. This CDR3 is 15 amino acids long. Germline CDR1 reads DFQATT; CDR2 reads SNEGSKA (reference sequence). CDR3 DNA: TGCAGTGCTAGAGCGTTAGCGGGGGCCCAAGAGACCCAGTACTTC. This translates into CSARALAGAQETQYF.

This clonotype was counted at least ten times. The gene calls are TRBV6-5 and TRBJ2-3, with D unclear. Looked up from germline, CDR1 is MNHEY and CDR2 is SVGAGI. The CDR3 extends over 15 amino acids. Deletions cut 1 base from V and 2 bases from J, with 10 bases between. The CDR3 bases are TGTGCCAGCAGTTACTATTCCGGATACACAGATACGCAGTATTTT. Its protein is CASSYYSGYTDTQYF.

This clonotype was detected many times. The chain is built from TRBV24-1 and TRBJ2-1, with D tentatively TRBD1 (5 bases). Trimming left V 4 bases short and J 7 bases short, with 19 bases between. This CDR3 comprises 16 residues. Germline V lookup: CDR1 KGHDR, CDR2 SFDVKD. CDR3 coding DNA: TGTGCCACCAGTGACCAAATGGCAGGGAAGGAAAATGAGCAGTTCTTC. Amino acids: CATSDQMAGKENEQFF.

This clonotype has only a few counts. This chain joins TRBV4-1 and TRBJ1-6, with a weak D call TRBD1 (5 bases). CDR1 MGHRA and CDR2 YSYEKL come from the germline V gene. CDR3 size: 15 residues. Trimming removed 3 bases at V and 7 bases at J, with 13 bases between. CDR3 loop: CASSHIGVGNSPLHF. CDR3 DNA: TGCGCCAGCAGCCATATAGGGGTCGGAAATTCACCCCTCCACTTT.

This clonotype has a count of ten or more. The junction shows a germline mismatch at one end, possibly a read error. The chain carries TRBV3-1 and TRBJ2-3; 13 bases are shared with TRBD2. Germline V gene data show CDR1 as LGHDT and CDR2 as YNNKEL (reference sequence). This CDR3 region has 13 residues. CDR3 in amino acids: CASSQGTSGSPSF. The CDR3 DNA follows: TGTGCCAGCAGCCAAGGGACTAGCGGGAGCCCCAGCTTT.

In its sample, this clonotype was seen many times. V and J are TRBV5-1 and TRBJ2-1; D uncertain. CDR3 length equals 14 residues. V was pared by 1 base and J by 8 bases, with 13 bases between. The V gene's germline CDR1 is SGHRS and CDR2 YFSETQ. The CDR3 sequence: CASSLKTRNDEQFF. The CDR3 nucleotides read TGCGCCAGCAGCTTGAAGACTCGCAACGATGAGCAGTTCTTC.

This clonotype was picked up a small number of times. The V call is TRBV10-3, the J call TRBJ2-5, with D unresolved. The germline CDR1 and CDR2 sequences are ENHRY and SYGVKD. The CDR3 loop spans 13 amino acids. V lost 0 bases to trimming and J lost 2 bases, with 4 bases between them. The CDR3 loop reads CAISESRQETQYF. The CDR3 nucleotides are TGTGCCATCAGTGAGTCCAGACAAGAGACCCAGTACTTC.

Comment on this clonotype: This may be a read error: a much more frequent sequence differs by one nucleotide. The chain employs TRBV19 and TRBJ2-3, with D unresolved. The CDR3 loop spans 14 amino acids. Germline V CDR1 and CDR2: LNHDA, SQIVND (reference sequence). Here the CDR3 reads CAGSTGSSTDTQYF. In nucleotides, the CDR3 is TGTGCCGGTAGTACTGGGTCCAGCACAGATACGCAGTATTTT.

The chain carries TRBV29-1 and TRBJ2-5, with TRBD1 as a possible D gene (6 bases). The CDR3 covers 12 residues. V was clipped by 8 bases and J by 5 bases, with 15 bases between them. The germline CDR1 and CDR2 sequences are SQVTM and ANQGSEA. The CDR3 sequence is CSLQGAGETQYF. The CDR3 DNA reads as TGCAGCCTACAGGGAGCAGGGGAGACCCAGTACTTC.

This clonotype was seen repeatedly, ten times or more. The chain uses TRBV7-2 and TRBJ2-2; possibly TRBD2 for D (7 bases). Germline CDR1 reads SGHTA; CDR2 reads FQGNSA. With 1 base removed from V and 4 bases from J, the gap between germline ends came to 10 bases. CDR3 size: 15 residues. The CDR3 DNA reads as TGTGCCAGCAGCTTAGGGGGGGGGCTCACCGGGGAGCTGTTTTTT. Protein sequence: CASSLGGGLTGELFF.

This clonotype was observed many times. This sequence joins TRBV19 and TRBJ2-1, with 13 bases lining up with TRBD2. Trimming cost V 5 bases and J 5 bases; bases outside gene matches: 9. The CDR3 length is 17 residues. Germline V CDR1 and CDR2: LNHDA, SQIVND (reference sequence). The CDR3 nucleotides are TGTGCCAGTAGTCCCAGACTAGCGGGAGGTTTTGACAATGAGCAGTTCTTC. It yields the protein CASSPRLAGGFDNEQFF.

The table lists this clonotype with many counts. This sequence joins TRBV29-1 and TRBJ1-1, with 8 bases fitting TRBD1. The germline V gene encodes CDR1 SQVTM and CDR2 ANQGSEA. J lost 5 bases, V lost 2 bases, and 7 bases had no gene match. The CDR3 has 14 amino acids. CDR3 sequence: CSVELRQGRTEAFF. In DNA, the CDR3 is TGCAGCGTTGAACTAAGACAGGGGAGGACTGAAGCTTTCTTT.

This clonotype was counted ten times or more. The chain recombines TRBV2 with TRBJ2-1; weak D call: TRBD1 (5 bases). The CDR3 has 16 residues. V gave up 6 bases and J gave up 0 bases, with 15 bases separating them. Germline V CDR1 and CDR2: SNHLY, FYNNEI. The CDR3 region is CASSAFERGSYNEQFF. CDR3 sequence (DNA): TGTGCCAGCAGCGCCTTCGAAAGGGGCTCCTACAATGAGCAGTTCTTC. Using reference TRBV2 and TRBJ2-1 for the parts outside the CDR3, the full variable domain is EPEVTQTPSHQVTQMGQEVILRCVPISNHLYFYWYRQILGQKVEFLVSFYNNEISEKSEIFDDQFSVERPDGSNFTLKIRSTKLEDSAMYFCASSAFERGSYNEQFFGPGTRLTVL.

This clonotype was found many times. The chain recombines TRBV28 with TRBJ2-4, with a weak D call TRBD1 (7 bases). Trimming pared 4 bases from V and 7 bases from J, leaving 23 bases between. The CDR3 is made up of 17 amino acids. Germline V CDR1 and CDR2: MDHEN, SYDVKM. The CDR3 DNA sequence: TGTGCCAGCAGTTGGGGGGACCTAGGGGGCTCCCTCAACATTCAGTACTTC. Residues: CASSWGDLGGSLNIQYF. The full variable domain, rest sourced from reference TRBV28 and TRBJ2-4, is DVKVTQSSRYLVKRTGEKVFLECVQDMDHENMFWYRQDPGLGLRLIYFSYDVKMKEKGDIPEGYSVSREKKERFSLILESASTNQTSMYLCASSWGDLGGSLNIQYFGAGTRLSVL.